The text below deals with one T cell receptor (beta chain). Its antigen is still unknown. This CDR3 region has 14 residues. The junction had 2 bases not matched to a gene; V was cut back by 0 bases and J by 4 bases. Germline CDR1 and CDR2: DFQATT and SNEGSKA (reference sequence). This sample was taken from a study of blood T cells in healthy people across ages. The study, taken as a whole, reports: Any conclusive comparison of naive versus antigen-experienced cells was prevented by using unsorted PBMCs. Higher diversity, along with more naive CD4+ cells, distinguished long-lived donors from aged donors.

Then a second PCR, running about 6 to 11 cycles, was carried out with a sample-barcoded 5' primer and a J-beta primer mix. All cDNA molecules were each tagged by a template-switch adaptor with 12 random nucleotides. Via MiXCR, TCRdb re-called the 5' RACE reads, giving one row per CDR3 protein. The sample shows fewer than 900,000 distinct CDR3 sequences, roughly 50% of them seen only once. The specimen sequenced was blood. This sequence was found in a woman aged 60-75 years in good health. The chain joins TRBV20-1 to TRBJ2-7; TRBD2 agrees at 11 bases. The CDR3 region has the DNA TGCAGTGCTAGAGATCCTAGCGGGAGGTACGAGCAGTACTTC. Its translation is CSARDPSGRYEQYF.